This entry concerns a single TCR beta chain. Its antigen remains unidentified. This CDR3 contains 16 residues. V shed 6 bases and J shed 6 bases, with 21 bases lying between them. The sample originates from a study of T-cell memory formation after mild COVID-19. About the study: TCR clusters were largely donor specific. General observations from the study: The study detected some responding clones in pre-infection memory, suggesting cross-reactive memory joined. CD4/CD8 balance held among clones contracting day 15 to 85, and later expanders leaned CD4+. CD4+ contracting clones were found mainly in CM and EM, and CD8+ ones in EMRA.

In TCRdb, the 5' RACE reads were re-called with MiXCR into one record per CDR3 protein. The sample gives about 100,000 distinct CDR3 sequences, 8.5% to 14% of which show up once; roughly two fifths is in the top ten. The clonotype comes from a man aged 18 to 30 who had mild COVID-19 (a few samples of this study predate the infection). Cell type and time point are not known. This sequence joins TRBV12-3 or TRBV12-4 and TRBJ1-5; no clear D. Sequencing was carried out using PBMCs or a T cell subset sorted from them (not recorded which). The CDR3 region is CASSHASPAGGQPQHF. The CDR3 DNA is TGTGCCAGCAGCCACGCATCTCCAGCCGGAGGTCAGCCCCAGCATTTT.